This T cell receptor (beta chain) emerged from a study of shared clonotypes between healthy human individuals. Sequencing was at deep level. The assay was immunoSEQ multiplex PCR, and TCRdb's table has in-frame clones only and misses some. The data show about 800,000 clones, with about 96% seen just once and less than 0.25% held by the top ten. Naive CD8 cells, CD45RO-negative and positively selected for CCR7, excluded terminally differentiated effector memory CD45RA+ cells. Source material: naive CD8+ T cells sorted from blood. The origin of this receptor is a man aged 30 to 45 in good health.

CDR3 DNA sequence: TGTGCCAGCACCACACGGGGCCCTCCCCACCTTGGGGCCAACGTCCTGACTTTC. This gives the protein CASTTRGPPHLGANVLTF. The chain carries TRBV9 and TRBJ2-6; D is perhaps TRBD1 or TRBD2 (5 bases each). Trimming shortened V by 6 bases and J by 3 bases, and 22 bases separated the two germline ends. The CDR3 is 18 amino acids. Germline-derived CDR1 and CDR2 are SGDLS and YYNGEE.